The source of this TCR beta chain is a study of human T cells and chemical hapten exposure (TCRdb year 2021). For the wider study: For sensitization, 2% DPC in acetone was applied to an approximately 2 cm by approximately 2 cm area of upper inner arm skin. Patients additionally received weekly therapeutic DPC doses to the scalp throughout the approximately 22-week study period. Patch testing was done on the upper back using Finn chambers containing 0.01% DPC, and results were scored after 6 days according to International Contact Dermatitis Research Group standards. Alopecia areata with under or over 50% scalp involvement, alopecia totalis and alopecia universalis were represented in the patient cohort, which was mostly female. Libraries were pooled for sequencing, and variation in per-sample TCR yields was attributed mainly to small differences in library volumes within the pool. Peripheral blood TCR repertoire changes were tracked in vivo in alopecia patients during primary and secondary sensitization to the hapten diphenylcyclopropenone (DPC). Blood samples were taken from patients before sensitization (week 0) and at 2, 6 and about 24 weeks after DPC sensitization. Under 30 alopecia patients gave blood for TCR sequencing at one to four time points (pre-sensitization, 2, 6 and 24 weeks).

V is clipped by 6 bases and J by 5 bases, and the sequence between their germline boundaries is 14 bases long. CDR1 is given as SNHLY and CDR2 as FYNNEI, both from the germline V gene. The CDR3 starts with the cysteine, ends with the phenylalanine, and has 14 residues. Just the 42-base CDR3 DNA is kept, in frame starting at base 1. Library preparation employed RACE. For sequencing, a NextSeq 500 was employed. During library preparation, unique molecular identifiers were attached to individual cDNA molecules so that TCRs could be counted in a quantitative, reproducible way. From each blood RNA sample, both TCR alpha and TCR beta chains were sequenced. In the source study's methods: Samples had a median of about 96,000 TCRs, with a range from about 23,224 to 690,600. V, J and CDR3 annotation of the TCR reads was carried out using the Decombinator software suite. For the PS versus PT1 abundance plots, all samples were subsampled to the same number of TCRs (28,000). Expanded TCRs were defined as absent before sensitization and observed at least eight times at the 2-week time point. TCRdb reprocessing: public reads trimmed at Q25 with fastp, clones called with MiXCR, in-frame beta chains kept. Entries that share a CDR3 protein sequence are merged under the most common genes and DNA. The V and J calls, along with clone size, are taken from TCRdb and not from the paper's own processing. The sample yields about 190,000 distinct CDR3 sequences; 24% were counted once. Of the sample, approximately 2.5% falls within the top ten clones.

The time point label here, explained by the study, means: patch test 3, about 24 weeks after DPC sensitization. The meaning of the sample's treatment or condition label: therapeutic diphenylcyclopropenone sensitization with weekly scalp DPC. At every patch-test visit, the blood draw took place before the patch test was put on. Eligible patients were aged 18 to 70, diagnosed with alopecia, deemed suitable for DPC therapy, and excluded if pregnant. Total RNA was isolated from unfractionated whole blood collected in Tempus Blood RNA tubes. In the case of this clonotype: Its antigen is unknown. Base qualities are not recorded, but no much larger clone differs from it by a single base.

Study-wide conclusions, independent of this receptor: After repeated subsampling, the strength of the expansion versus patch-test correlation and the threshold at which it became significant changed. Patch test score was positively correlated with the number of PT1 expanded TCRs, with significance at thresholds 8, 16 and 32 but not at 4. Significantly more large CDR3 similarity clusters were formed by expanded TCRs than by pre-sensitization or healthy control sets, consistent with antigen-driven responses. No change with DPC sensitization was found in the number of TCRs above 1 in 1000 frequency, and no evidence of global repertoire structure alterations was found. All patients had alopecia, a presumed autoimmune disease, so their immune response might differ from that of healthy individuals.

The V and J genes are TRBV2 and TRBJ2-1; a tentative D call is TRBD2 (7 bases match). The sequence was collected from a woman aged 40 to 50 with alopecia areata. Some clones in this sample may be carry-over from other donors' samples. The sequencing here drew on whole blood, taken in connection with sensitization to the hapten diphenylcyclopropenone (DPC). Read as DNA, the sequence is TGTGCCAGCAGCCGGGGGGCGTTGAACAATGAGCAGTTCTTC. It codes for CASSRGALNNEQFF. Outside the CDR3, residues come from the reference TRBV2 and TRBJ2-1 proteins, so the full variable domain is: EPEVTQTPSHQVTQMGQEVILRCVPISNHLYFYWYRQILGQKVEFLVSFYNNEISEKSEIFDDQFSVERPDGSNFTLKIRSTKLEDSAMYFCASSRGALNNEQFFGPGTRLTVL.